The clone carrying this TCR beta chain was observed a few times. Antigen specificity is unknown. CDR1 is MNHNY and CDR2 is SVGAGI in the germline V gene (reference sequence). This CDR3 comprises 14 residues. V was pared by 6 bases and J by 5 bases, with 1 base of the junction left unmatched. The PCR contained 60 Vbeta and 13 Jbeta primers. TCRdb keeps only in-frame clones here, not all; method: immunoSEQ multiplex PCR. Of over 150,000 clones listed, 65% to 85% are singletons. These data belong to a study of cytomegalovirus exposure and HLA in healthy donors. Study details: Earlier, some 200 million T cells were analyzed, and about 120 million unique TCR beta sequences were found among them. Samples from HLA-typed donors yielded 65 million to 90 million unique TCRs in an early data release. Study observations and caveats: Many donors shared some public TCRs, even though most TCR sequences were rare. It was in a later analysis that TCR association rates were seen to vary by HLA locus, highest for DRB1 and lowest for HLA-C.

V usage is TRBV6-6 and J usage is TRBJ2-1; 13 nucleotides align to TRBD2. Sequencing input: PBMCs. The sequence derives from a man aged 55 to 69 in good health and CMV-seronegative. The CDR3 loop reads CASRGLAGNNEQFF. CDR3 coding DNA: TGTGCCAGCAGGGGACTAGCGGGGAACAATGAGCAGTTCTTC.